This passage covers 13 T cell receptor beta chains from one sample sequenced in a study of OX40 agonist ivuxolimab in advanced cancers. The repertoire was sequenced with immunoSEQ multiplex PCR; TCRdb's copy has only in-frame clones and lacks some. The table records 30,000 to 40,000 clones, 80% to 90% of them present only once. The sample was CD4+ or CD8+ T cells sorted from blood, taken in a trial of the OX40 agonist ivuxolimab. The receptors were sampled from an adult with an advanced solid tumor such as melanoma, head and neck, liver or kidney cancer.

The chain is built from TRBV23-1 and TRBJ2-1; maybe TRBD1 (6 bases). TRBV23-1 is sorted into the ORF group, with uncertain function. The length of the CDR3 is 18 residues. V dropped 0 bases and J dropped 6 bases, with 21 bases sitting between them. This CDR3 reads CASSQSPANRTGINEQFF. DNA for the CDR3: TGCGCCAGCAGTCAATCTCCGGCGAATCGTACAGGGATCAATGAGCAGTTCTTC.

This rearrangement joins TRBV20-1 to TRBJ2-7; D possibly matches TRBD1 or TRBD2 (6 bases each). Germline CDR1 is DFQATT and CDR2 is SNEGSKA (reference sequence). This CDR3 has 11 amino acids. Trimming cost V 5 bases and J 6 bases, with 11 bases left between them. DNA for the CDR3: TGCAGTGCTGGAAGGGGGGCCGAGCAGTACTTC. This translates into CSAGRGAEQYF.

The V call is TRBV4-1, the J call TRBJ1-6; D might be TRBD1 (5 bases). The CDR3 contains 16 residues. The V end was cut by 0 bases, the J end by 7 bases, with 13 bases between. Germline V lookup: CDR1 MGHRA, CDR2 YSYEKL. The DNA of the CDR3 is TGCGCCAGCAGCCAAGATCTAAGACAGATAAATTCACCCCTCCACTTT. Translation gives CASSQDLRQINSPLHF.

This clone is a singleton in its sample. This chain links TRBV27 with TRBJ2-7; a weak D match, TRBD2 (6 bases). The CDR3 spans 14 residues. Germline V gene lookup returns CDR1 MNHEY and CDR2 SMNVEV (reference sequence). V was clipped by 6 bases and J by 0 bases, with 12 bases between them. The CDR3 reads CASSRPGVSYEQYF. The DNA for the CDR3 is TGTGCCAGCAGCCGCCCGGGAGTCTCCTACGAGCAGTACTTC.

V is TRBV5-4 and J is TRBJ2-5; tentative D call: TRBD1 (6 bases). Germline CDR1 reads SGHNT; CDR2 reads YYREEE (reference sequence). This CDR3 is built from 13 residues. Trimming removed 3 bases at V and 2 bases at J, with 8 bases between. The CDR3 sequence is CASSYDRQETQYF. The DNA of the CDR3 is TGTGCCAGCAGCTATGACAGGCAAGAGACCCAGTACTTC.

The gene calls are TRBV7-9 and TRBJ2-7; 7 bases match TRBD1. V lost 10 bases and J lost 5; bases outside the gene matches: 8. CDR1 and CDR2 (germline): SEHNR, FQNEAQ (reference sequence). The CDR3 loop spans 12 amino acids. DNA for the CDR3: TGTGCCACCTCCGGGGACAGTGACGAGCAGTACTTC. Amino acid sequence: CATSGDSDEQYF.

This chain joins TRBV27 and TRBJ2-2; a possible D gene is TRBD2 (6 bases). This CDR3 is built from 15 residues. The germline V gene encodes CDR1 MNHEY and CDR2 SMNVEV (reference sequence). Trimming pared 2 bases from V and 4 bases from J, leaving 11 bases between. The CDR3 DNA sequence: TGTGCCAGCAGTTTAATGGGGGGAGGCACCGGGGAGCTGTTTTTT. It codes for CASSLMGGGTGELFF.

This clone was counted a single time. The CDR3 bases are TGTGCCAGCAGCTTAGGCATAAACACTGAAGCTTTCTTT. Protein: CASSLGINTEAFF. V usage is TRBV7-9 and J usage is TRBJ1-1; D not resolved. Germline V gene lookup returns CDR1 SEHNR and CDR2 FQNEAQ (reference sequence). V was trimmed by 1 base and J by 2 bases, leaving 5 bases between them. CDR3 size: 13 residues.

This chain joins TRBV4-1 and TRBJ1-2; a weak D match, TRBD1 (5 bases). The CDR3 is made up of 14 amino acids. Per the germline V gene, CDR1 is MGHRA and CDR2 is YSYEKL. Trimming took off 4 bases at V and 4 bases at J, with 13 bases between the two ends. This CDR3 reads CASSPLSGGYGYTF. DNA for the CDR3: TGCGCCAGCAGCCCTCTCTCCGGGGGCTATGGCTACACCTTC.

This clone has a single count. This CDR3 reads CASSLWAGAFSYNEQFF. The CDR3 DNA follows: TGTGCCAGCAGCCTCTGGGCGGGAGCCTTCTCCTACAATGAGCAGTTCTTC. The genes are TRBV5-5 and TRBJ2-1; 7 bases agree with TRBD2. The CDR3 contains 17 residues. The V gene's germline CDR1 is SGHKS and CDR2 YYEKEE (reference sequence). J lost 0 bases, V lost 4 bases, and 10 bases had no gene match.

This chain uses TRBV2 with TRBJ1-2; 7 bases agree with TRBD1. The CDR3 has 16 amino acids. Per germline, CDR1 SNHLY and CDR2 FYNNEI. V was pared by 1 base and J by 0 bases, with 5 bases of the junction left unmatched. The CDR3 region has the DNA TGTGCCAGCAGTGAAGGGCAGGGGGGCTCTAACTATGGCTACACCTTC. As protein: CASSEGQGGSNYGYTF.

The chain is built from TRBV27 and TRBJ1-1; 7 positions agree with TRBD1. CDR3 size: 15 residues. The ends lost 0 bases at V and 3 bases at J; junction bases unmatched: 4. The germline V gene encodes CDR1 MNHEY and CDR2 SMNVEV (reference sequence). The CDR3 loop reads CASSLSPTGDTEAFF. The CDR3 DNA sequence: TGTGCCAGCAGTTTATCCCCTACAGGGGACACTGAAGCTTTCTTT.

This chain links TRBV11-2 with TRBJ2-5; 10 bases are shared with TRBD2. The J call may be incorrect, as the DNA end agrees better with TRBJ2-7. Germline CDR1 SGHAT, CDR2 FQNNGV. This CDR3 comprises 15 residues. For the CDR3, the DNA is TGTGCCAGCAGCGGACTAGCGGAACTTCCCTACGAGCAGTACTTC. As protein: CASSGLAELPYEQYF.